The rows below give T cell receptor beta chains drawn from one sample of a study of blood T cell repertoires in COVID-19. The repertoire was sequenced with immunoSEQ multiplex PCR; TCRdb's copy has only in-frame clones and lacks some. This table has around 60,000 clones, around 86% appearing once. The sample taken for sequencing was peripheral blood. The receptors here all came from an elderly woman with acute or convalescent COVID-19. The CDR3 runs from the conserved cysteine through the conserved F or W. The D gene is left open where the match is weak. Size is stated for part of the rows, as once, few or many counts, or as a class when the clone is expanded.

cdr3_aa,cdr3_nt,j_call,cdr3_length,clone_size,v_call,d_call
CASSYRRGRTDTQYF,TGTGCCAGCAGCTACCGCAGGGGGCGGACAGATACGCAGTATTTT,TRBJ2-3,15,NA,TRBV7-2,TRBD1
CASSLTGSGANVLTF,TGCGCCAGCAGCCTTACAGGTTCTGGGGCCAACGTCCTGACTTTC,TRBJ2-6,15,NA,TRBV5-1,NA
CASTDRGRSYEQYF,TGTGCCAGCACCGACAGGGGGCGCTCCTACGAGCAGTACTTC,TRBJ2-7,14,NA,TRBV6-5,TRBD1
CASSRTGGTGNTIYF,TGCGCCAGCAGCCGGACAGGGGGCACTGGAAACACCATATATTTT,TRBJ1-3,15,NA,TRBV4-3,TRBD1
CASSLDPREVGYTF,TGTGCCAGCAGCTTAGATCCCCGGGAAGTCGGCTACACCTTC,TRBJ1-2,14,NA,TRBV7-2,NA
CSVRPDSNEQFF,TGCAGCGTTCGCCCCGACAGCAATGAGCAGTTCTTC,TRBJ2-1,12,few,TRBV29-1,NA
CSAIDPRGDRKSSYNSPLHF,TGCAGTGCTATTGACCCACGGGGGGACAGGAAGAGCTCCTATAATTCACCCCTCCACTTT,TRBJ1-6,20,NA,TRBV20-1,TRBD1
CASSGGRGEQPQHF,TGTGCCAGCAGTGGGGGCAGGGGGGAACAGCCCCAGCATTTT,TRBJ1-5,14,NA,TRBV2,TRBD1
CASSWTGSDGYTF,TGTGCCAGCAGCTGGACAGGTTCGGACGGCTACACCTTC,TRBJ1-2,13,NA,TRBV5-6,TRBD1
CSASQTLSSTDTQYF,TGCAGTGCTAGTCAGACACTCTCTAGCACAGATACGCAGTATTTT,TRBJ2-3,15,NA,TRBV20-1,NA
CASSYYEQETQYF,TGTGCCAGCAGTTATTACGAGCAAGAGACCCAGTACTTC,TRBJ2-5,13,NA,TRBV6-5,NA
CASSSLLRPGSGNTIYF,TGCGCCAGCAGCTCTCTACTGCGCCCGGGGTCTGGAAACACCATATATTTT,TRBJ1-3,17,NA,TRBV5-1,NA
CASRPGRGIYGYTF,TGTGCCAGCAGACCCGGACGGGGTATCTATGGCTACACCTTC,TRBJ1-2,14,NA,TRBV6-5,NA
CASSLEQGKNNEQFF,TGCGCCAGCAGCTTGGAACAGGGGAAAAACAATGAGCAGTTCTTC,TRBJ2-1,15,NA,TRBV5-1,TRBD1
CASSWPGNTEAFF,TGTGCCAGCTCATGGCCGGGGAACACTGAAGCTTTCTTT,TRBJ1-1,13,NA,TRBV18,NA
CASSDPGDTEAFF,TGTGCCAGCAGCGACCCAGGGGACACTGAAGCTTTCTTT,TRBJ1-1,13,NA,TRBV5-4,NA
CASSLASSYNEQFF,TGTGCCAGCAGCTTAGCGAGCTCCTACAATGAGCAGTTCTTC,TRBJ2-1,14,NA,TRBV11-2,NA
CASSPQGASYGYTF,TGTGCCAGCAGCCCACAGGGGGCGAGCTATGGCTACACCTTC,TRBJ1-2,14,few,TRBV5-4,TRBD1
CASSSGQGDLMRSYGYTF,TGCGCCAGCAGCTCGGGACAGGGGGATCTCATGCGATCCTATGGCTACACCTTC,TRBJ1-2,18,NA,TRBV5-1,TRBD1
CASSQVSAGAGEQFF,TGTGCCAGCAGCCAAGTATCGGCGGGGGCGGGTGAGCAGTTCTTC,TRBJ2-1,15,NA,TRBV3-1/TRBV3-2,NA
CASSATIYEQYF,TGTGCCAGCAGCGCTACTATCTACGAGCAGTACTTC,TRBJ2-7,12,NA,TRBV2,NA
CASSQVSGEQYF,TGTGCCAGCAGCCAAGTATCGGGCGAGCAGTACTTC,TRBJ2-7,12,NA,TRBV9,NA
CASSHPGLGSYEQYF,TGTGCCAGCTCCCACCCGGGACTAGGCTCCTACGAGCAGTACTTC,TRBJ2-7,15,once,TRBV18,TRBD2
CASSLVRDQPQHF,TGTGCCAGCAGCTTGGTGAGGGATCAGCCCCAGCATTTT,TRBJ1-5,13,NA,TRBV5-8,NA
CASTPPQLRGEQFF,TGTGCCAGCACCCCCCCCCAGCTCCGGGGGGAGCAGTTCTTC,TRBJ2-1,14,NA,TRBV2,NA
CASSFGEVWTEAFF,TGTGCCAGCAGCTTTGGGGAGGTATGGACTGAAGCTTTCTTT,TRBJ1-1,14,NA,TRBV5-4,NA
CASSNRFTSGTYNEQFF,TGTGCCAGTAGTAACCGCTTCACTAGCGGAACCTACAATGAGCAGTTCTTC,TRBJ2-1,17,NA,TRBV19,TRBD2
CASSRDTTYEQYF,TGTGCCTCCTCCCGGGACACCACCTACGAGCAGTACTTC,TRBJ2-7,13,NA,TRBV6-5,NA
CAWRGQATDTQYF,TGTGCCTGGAGGGGGCAGGCCACAGATACGCAGTATTTT,TRBJ2-3,13,NA,TRBV30,NA
CASSPEGQAERTQYF,TGTGCCAGCAGCCCGGAGGGACAGGCTGAGCGGACCCAGTACTTC,TRBJ2-5,15,NA,TRBV5-4,TRBD1
CASSVGAGEFDEQYF,TGTGCCAGCAGCGTAGGTGCGGGGGAGTTCGACGAGCAGTACTTC,TRBJ2-7,15,NA,TRBV9,TRBD2
CASSLNGGAGGYTF,TGTGCCAGCAGCTTAAACGGGGGAGCGGGTGGCTACACCTTC,TRBJ1-2,14,NA,TRBV7-2,NA
CASSQLAGGSKAQFF,TGTGCCAGCAGCCAACTAGCGGGGGGGTCCAAAGCCCAGTTCTTC,TRBJ2-1,15,once,TRBV3-1/TRBV3-2,TRBD2
CASRPGQGAAGELFF,TGTGCCAGCAGACCCGGACAGGGGGCTGCCGGGGAGCTGTTTTTT,TRBJ2-2,15,NA,TRBV6-5,TRBD1
CASSQDLGSYGYTF,TGTGCCAGCAGCCAAGATCTGGGCTCCTATGGCTACACCTTC,TRBJ1-2,14,few,TRBV5-4,NA
CASSARWRVSGNTIYF,TGTGCCAGTAGTGCCCGGTGGAGGGTGTCTGGAAACACCATATATTTT,TRBJ1-3,16,few,TRBV19,NA
CASSRGTSGSSYNEQFF,TGCGCCAGCAGCAGAGGGACTAGCGGGAGTTCCTACAATGAGCAGTTCTTC,TRBJ2-1,17,NA,TRBV5-1,TRBD2
CASSPAGVGEQFF,TGTGCCAGCAGCCCAGCGGGAGTAGGTGAGCAGTTCTTC,TRBJ2-1,13,NA,TRBV2,TRBD2
CASSYEPGLIYGYTF,TGTGCCAGCAGTTACGAGCCCGGACTGATCTATGGCTACACCTTC,TRBJ1-2,15,NA,TRBV6-5,NA
CAWSVGLTSGSWNF,TGTGCCTGGAGTGTTGGTCTTACTAGCGGGAGCTGGAATTTT,TRBJ2-3,14,NA,TRBV30,TRBD2
CASSQFRDRVNYGYTF,TGTGCCAGCAGCCAATTCCGGGACAGAGTGAACTATGGCTACACCTTC,TRBJ1-2,16,NA,TRBV14,TRBD1
CASRDRQGNSGANVLTF,TGCGCCAGCAGGGATAGACAGGGAAACTCTGGGGCCAACGTCCTGACTTTC,TRBJ2-6,17,NA,TRBV5-1,TRBD1
CASSPYGGTGRSGANVLTF,TGTGCCAGCTCACCATATGGCGGGACAGGGCGCTCTGGGGCCAACGTCCTGACTTTC,TRBJ2-6,19,NA,TRBV18,TRBD1
CASKGGTRATGELFF,TGTGCCAGCAAGGGGGGGACTAGGGCCACCGGGGAGCTGTTTTTT,TRBJ2-2,15,once,TRBV6-5,TRBD2
CASSVSGTNEKLFF,TGTGCCAGCAGTGTCTCCGGGACTAATGAAAAACTGTTTTTT,TRBJ1-4,14,NA,TRBV2,NA
CASSLPPGTGKLFF,TGTGCCAGCAGCCTGCCTCCAGGGACAGGCAAACTGTTTTTT,TRBJ1-4,14,NA,TRBV14,TRBD1